Each of the 20 T cell receptor beta chains below was sequenced from the same sample in a study of T cell responses to AZD1222 COVID-19 vaccine. The protocol was immunoSEQ multiplex PCR, while the TCRdb copy is restricted to in-frame clones and leaves out a portion. This sample has roughly 170,000 clones, with 75% to 90% found just once. The material sequenced was peripheral blood, taken on day 0 of AZD1222 vaccination. The origin of the receptors is an adult in good health.

The rearrangement links TRBV28 to TRBJ1-3; tentative D call: TRBD1 (5 bases). The germline CDR1 and CDR2 sequences are MDHEN and SYDVKM. Trimming pared 7 bases from V and 0 bases from J, leaving 16 bases between. The CDR3 is 16 residues long. CDR3 protein: CASNSRDGSSGNTIYF. Here the CDR3 DNA reads TGTGCCAGCAACTCCCGGGACGGGAGCTCTGGAAACACCATATATTTT.

The chain recombines TRBV28 with TRBJ2-5, with 13 bases matching TRBD2. With 4 bases clipped from V and 3 bases from J, the junction kept 2 bases outside the gene matches. This CDR3 contains 15 residues. CDR1 and CDR2 from the germline V gene are MDHEN and SYDVKM. This CDR3 reads CASSSGTSGKETQYF. The CDR3 DNA is TGTGCCAGCAGTTCCGGGACTAGCGGGAAAGAGACCCAGTACTTC.

The chain employs TRBV28 and TRBJ2-7; possible D gene TRBD1, 6 bases. V lost 5 bases to trimming and J lost 2 bases, with 16 bases between them. The CDR3 spans 15 residues. Germline lookup yields CDR1 MDHEN and CDR2 SYDVKM. The CDR3 DNA reads TGTGCCAGCAGTATCCACACAGGGTCCGCCTACGAGCAGTACTTC. Amino acids: CASSIHTGSAYEQYF.

The chain's CDR3 is CASRRTVNSPLHF. The CDR3 nucleotides are TGTGCCAGCAGGAGGACAGTTAATTCACCCCTCCACTTT. V and J are TRBV7-3 and TRBJ1-6; tentative D call: TRBD1 (6 bases). CDR1 is SGHTA, CDR2 FQGTGA, per germline. The CDR3 is made up of 13 amino acids. The germline V and J ends were trimmed by 6 bases and 6 bases, with 9 bases remaining between them.

Only one count was recorded for this clone. The chain joins TRBV12-3 or TRBV12-4 to TRBJ1-2; D is unresolved. V was clipped by 7 bases and J by 2 bases, with 5 bases between them. The length of the CDR3 is 11 residues. The DNA of the CDR3 is TGTGCCAGCACCTTAAACTATGGCTACACCTTC. It is translated as CASTLNYGYTF.

This clone was picked up a small number of times. V and J are TRBV7-2 and TRBJ2-7; 7 nucleotides agree with TRBD1. The CDR3 extends over 15 amino acids. V lost 5 bases and J lost 2; bases outside the gene matches: 9. CDR1 SGHTA and CDR2 FQGNSA come from the germline V gene. DNA of the CDR3: TGTGCCAGCAGCGCCCAGACAGGGCAGCCCTACGAGCAGTACTTC. It specifies CASSAQTGQPYEQYF.

The rearrangement links TRBV12-3 or TRBV12-4 to TRBJ2-4; D gene ambiguous. The CDR3 is 13 amino acids. V was pared by 7 bases and J by 7 bases, with 14 bases between. CDR3 bases: TGTGCCAGCACCTTCCCCCCTTCCAACATTCAGTACTTC. This sequence encodes CASTFPPSNIQYF.

This chain uses TRBV6-5 with TRBJ2-5; 8 nucleotides agree with TRBD1. This CDR3 comprises 14 residues. Looked up from germline, CDR1 is MNHEY and CDR2 is SVGAGI. Trimming at V came to 5 bases and at J to 5 bases, leaving 7 bases not matched to a gene. CDR3 amino acids: CASSPARGRETQYF. The CDR3 DNA reads as TGTGCCAGCAGTCCGGCCAGGGGGCGGGAGACCCAGTACTTC.

V is TRBV18 and J is TRBJ1-1, with TRBD1 matching 10 bases. CDR3 length equals 16 residues. Per germline, CDR1 KGHSH and CDR2 LQKENI. V was clipped by 1 base and J by 7 bases; unmatched bases: 9. The CDR3 coding sequence is TGTGCCAGCTCACCACTTGAGACAGGGGGCCGGAGTGAAGCTTTCTTT. It encodes CASSPLETGGRSEAFF.

The chain employs TRBV6-5 and TRBJ2-5; D is ambiguous. Trimming stripped 2 bases from V and 2 bases from J, with 12 bases between. The CDR3 is 15 residues long. Per the germline V gene, CDR1 is MNHEY and CDR2 is SVGAGI. CDR3 protein: CASSYRPMVQETQYF. Here the CDR3 DNA reads TGTGCCAGCAGTTACCGCCCAATGGTGCAAGAGACCCAGTACTTC.

The V gene is TRBV7-2, the J gene TRBJ2-5; 8 bases are a match to TRBD2. With 1 base clipped from V and 5 bases from J, the junction kept 6 bases outside the gene matches. The germline V gene has CDR1 SGHTA and CDR2 FQGNSA. The CDR3 runs 15 residues. CDR3 nucleotides: TGTGCCAGCAGCTTAGAGCGCGGGAGGTGGGAGACCCAGTACTTC. Translating it yields CASSLERGRWETQYF.

The chain recombines TRBV27 with TRBJ1-1; D might be TRBD1 (6 bases). There are 13 residues in the CDR3. Trimming stripped 0 bases from V and 6 bases from J, with 8 bases between. Germline values: CDR1 MNHEY, CDR2 SMNVEV (reference sequence). The CDR3: CASSLSEGAEAFF. The CDR3 DNA reads TGTGCCAGCAGTTTATCAGAGGGGGCTGAAGCTTTCTTT.

This chain uses TRBV19 with TRBJ2-1; TRBD2 matches at 11 bases. Germline V CDR1 and CDR2: LNHDA, SQIVND (reference sequence). After removal of 4 bases from V and 1 base from J, the junction contained 6 bases not matched to a gene. CDR3 length: 17 residues. CDR3 sequence: CASSKTSGVPSYNEQFF. The CDR3 DNA reads TGTGCCAGTAGTAAGACTAGCGGGGTGCCGTCCTACAATGAGCAGTTCTTC.

V gene TRBV30 combines with J gene TRBJ1-6, with unresolved D. The CDR3 totals 11 residues. Trimming removed 0 bases at V and 10 bases at J, with 4 bases between. Looked up from germline, CDR1 is GTSNPN and CDR2 is SVGIG (reference sequence). The chain's CDR3 is CAWSVRSPLHF. The CDR3 DNA follows: TGTGCCTGGAGTGTACGATCACCCCTCCACTTT.

The chain uses TRBV29-1 and TRBJ1-6, with 9 bases lining up with TRBD1. The CDR3 runs to 14 residues. CDR1 and CDR2 from the germline V gene are SQVTM and ANQGSEA. The junction had 8 bases not matched to a gene; V was cut back by 7 bases and J by 7 bases. The CDR3 DNA sequence: TGCAGCGCTGTACAGGGGGCGAGGAATTCACCCCTCCACTTT. Encoded protein: CSAVQGARNSPLHF.

J is TRBJ1-5 and V is TRBV6-5; D uncertain. The CDR3 sequence is 13 residues long. Germline V gene lookup returns CDR1 MNHEY and CDR2 SVGAGI. The ends were cut back, 6 bases at V and 0 bases at J, with 6 bases in the middle. The chain's CDR3 is CASSSDSNQPQHF. CDR3 sequence (DNA): TGTGCCAGCAGCTCGGATAGCAATCAGCCCCAGCATTTT.

The genes are TRBV6-5 and TRBJ2-7; no firm D call. Germline V gene sequence: CDR1 MNHEY, CDR2 SVGAGI. V was cut by 6 bases and J by 5 bases, with 8 bases left in between. CDR3 length: 11 amino acids. The CDR3 coding sequence is TGTGCCAGCAGCGCTTGGGACGAGCAGTACTTC. Residues: CASSAWDEQYF.

CDR3 protein: CAITWTGESPLHF. The CDR3 coding sequence is TGTGCCATCACCTGGACAGGGGAGTCACCCCTCCACTTT. The rearrangement joins TRBV10-3 to TRBJ1-6; 9 positions match TRBD1. The V gene end was trimmed by 7 bases and the J gene end by 10 bases; junction bases not matched to a gene: 5. The CDR3 totals 13 residues. Germline V CDR1 and CDR2: ENHRY, SYGVKD.

The chain has TRBV9 and TRBJ2-7, with D perhaps TRBD2 (5 bases). The CDR3 has 15 residues. The V gene lost 2 bases and the J gene lost 2 bases, with 14 bases spanning the gap. Germline CDR1 and CDR2: SGDLS and YYNGEE. The CDR3 protein is CASSVGVASTYEQYF. CDR3 DNA: TGTGCCAGCAGCGTGGGAGTAGCGAGTACCTACGAGCAGTACTTC. Supplemented by reference TRBV9 and TRBJ2-7, the full variable domain reads DSGVTQTPKHLITATGQRVTLRCSPRSGDLSVYWYQQSLDQGLQFLIQYYNGEERAKGNILERFSAQQFPDLHSELNLSSLELGDSALYFCASSVGVASTYEQYFGPGTRLTVT.

This clone was seen a single time. The rearrangement uses TRBV6-5 and TRBJ2-2, with unresolved D. V was pared by 8 bases and J by 1 base, with 5 bases between. The germline gives CDR1 MNHEY, CDR2 SVGAGI. The CDR3 is made up of 12 amino acids. The DNA of the CDR3 is TGTGCCAGCGTAAAGAACACCGGGGAGCTGTTTTTT. It encodes CASVKNTGELFF.